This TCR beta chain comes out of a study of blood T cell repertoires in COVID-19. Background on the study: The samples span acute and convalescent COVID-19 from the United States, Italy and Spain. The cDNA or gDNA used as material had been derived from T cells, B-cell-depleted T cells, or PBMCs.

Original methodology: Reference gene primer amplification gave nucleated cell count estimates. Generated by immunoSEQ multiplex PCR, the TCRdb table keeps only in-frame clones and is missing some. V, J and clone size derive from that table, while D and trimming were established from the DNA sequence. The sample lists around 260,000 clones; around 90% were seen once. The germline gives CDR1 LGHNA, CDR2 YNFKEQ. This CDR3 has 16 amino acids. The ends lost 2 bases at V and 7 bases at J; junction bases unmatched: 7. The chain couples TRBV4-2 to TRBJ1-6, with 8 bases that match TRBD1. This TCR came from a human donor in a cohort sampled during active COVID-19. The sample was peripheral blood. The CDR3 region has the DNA TGTGCCAGCAGCCAAAAAGACAGGGGACCGAATTCACCCCTCCACTTT. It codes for CASSQKDRGPNSPLHF.